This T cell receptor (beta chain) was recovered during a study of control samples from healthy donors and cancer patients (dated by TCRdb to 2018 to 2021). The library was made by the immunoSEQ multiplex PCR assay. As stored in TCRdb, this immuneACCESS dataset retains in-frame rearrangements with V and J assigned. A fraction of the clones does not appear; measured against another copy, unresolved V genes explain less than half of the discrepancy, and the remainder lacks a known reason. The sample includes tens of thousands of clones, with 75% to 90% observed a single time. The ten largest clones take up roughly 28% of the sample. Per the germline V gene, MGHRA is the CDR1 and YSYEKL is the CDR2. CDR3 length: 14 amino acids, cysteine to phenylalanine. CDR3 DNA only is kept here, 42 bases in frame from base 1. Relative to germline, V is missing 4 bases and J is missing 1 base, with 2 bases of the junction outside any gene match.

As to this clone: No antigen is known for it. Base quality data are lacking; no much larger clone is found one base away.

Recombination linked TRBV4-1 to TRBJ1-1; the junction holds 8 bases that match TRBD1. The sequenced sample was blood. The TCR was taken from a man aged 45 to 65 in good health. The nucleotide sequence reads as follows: TGCGCCAGCAGCCTCGACAGGGGGAACACTGAAGCTTTCTTT. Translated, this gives CASSLDRGNTEAFF.